This note documents a single TCR beta chain sequence. The target of this receptor is not known. No base quality values were provided; no much bigger clone lies one nucleotide off. CDR1 and CDR2 were assigned from the germline V gene as SGDLS and YYNGEE. Compared with germline, V lacks 3 bases and J lacks 1 base; bases without a gene match: 3. There are 14 amino acids in the CDR3, from cysteine to phenylalanine inclusive. The retained sequence is limited to the CDR3, 42 bases, with the frame set at the first base. The library was made by RACE. The sample was run on a NextSeq 500. Library preparation attached unique molecular identifiers to individual cDNA molecules for quantitative, reproducible TCR counting. Each blood RNA sample was used to sequence both TCR alpha and TCR beta chains. Under the source paper's analysis protocol: A median of around 100,000 TCRs per sample was observed, with a range of 23,224 to 690,600. V, J and CDR3 annotation of the TCR reads was carried out using the Decombinator software suite. Every sample was subsampled to the same number of TCRs (28,000) for the PS versus PT1 abundance plots. TCRs were defined as expanded if absent before sensitization and observed at least eight times at the 2-week time point. The public reads were reanalyzed by TCRdb: fastp trimming at Q25, MiXCR alignment, in-frame beta chains only. Duplicate CDR3 protein sequences are folded into a single record with the most common DNA and genes. None of the V and J calls come from the authors' own analysis; TCRdb made them. This sample holds 75,000 to 100,000 distinct CDR3 sequences; roughly a tenth were observed only once. The biggest ten clones account for roughly 2.2% of the sample.

What this sample's time point label stands for: patch test 1, 2 weeks after DPC sensitization. Explained via the paper, the treatment or condition label denotes: therapeutic diphenylcyclopropenone sensitization with weekly scalp DPC. At each patch-test visit, blood was drawn before the patch test was applied. To be eligible, patients had to be aged 18 to 70, diagnosed with alopecia and judged suitable for DPC therapy, while pregnant patients were excluded. Unfractionated whole blood was collected in Tempus Blood RNA tubes, and total RNA was extracted from that blood. The data originate from a study of human T cells and chemical hapten exposure (TCRdb year 2021). In terms of the full investigation: For sensitization, 2% DPC in acetone was applied to an approximately 2 cm by approximately 2 cm area of upper inner arm skin. Patients additionally received weekly therapeutic DPC doses to the scalp throughout the approximately 25-week study period. Patch testing was performed on the upper back with Finn chambers containing 0.01% DPC, and the patch tests were scored after 6 days according to International Contact Dermatitis Research Group standards. Most of the patients in the cohort were female, and the cohort covered alopecia areata with under or over 50% scalp involvement, alopecia totalis and alopecia universalis. The libraries were sequenced as a pool, and the TCR yield per sample differed mostly because of small variations in library volumes within the pool. Peripheral blood TCR repertoire changes were tracked in vivo in alopecia patients during primary and secondary sensitization to the hapten diphenylcyclopropenone (DPC). Blood samples were taken from patients before sensitization (week 0) and at 2, 6 and about 24 weeks after DPC sensitization. Approximately 28 alopecia patients provided blood for TCR sequencing at one to four time points (pre-sensitization, 2, 6 and 24 weeks).

General study outcomes and caveats: DPC sensitization did not change how many TCRs were above 1 in 1000 frequency, and no evidence was found of alterations in global repertoire structure. Repeated subsampling changed both the strength of the expansion versus patch-test correlation and the threshold at which the correlation became significant. Patch test score was positively correlated with the number of PT1 expanded TCRs, with significance at thresholds 8, 16 and 32 but not at 4. Alopecia, a presumed autoimmune disease, was present in all patients, so the immune response of the patients might differ from that of healthy individuals. Significantly more large CDR3 similarity clusters were formed by expanded TCRs than by pre-sensitization or healthy control sets, consistent with antigen-driven responses.

The sequences come from whole blood, collected in connection with sensitization to the hapten diphenylcyclopropenone (DPC). This receptor was identified in a man aged 40-50 years with alopecia areata. Some clones in this sample may be carry-over from other donors' samples. The chain uses TRBV9 and TRBJ2-5, with 7 bases in between that match TRBD1. The nucleotides are TGTGCCAGCAGCGCGGACAGGTCCCAAGAGACCCAGTACTTC. Its protein reads: CASSADRSQETQYF.